What follows is one T cell receptor beta chain and its context. MiXCR, applied by TCRdb to the reads, yields one record per CDR3 protein. The top ten hold approximately 4.2% of the sample, which has some 200,000 distinct CDR3 sequences, roughly 9.8% seen once. This entry is derived from a study of T cell repertoires in cytomegalovirus infection. The V gene's germline CDR1 is SGDLS and CDR2 YYNGEE. The CDR3 is 12 residues long. Trimming took 0 bases from V and 6 from J, leaving 4 bases between them. The TCR sequence derives from a human donor in good health (CMV status not recorded). Some clones in this sample may be carry-over from other donors' samples. What was sequenced was PBMCs. The chain links TRBV9 to TRBJ2-1; D uncertain. CDR3 nucleotides: TGTGCCAGCAGCGTAGGTTTCAATGAGCAGTTCTTC. This encodes CASSVGFNEQFF.